The entry below describes one T cell receptor beta chain. It may be a read error: a sequence one base away is much more abundant. From the 5' RACE reads, TCRdb called clonotypes with MiXCR, one entry per CDR3 protein. Found here are about 61,000 distinct CDR3 sequences, almost 30% of them singletons; the top ten hold roughly 2%. This CDR3 contains 13 residues. With 2 bases removed from V and 3 bases from J, the gap between germline ends came to 7 bases. The sample consisted of tumor-infiltrating naive CD4+ T cells sorted from the breast tumor. Subset described: naive CD4+ T cells, CD4+CD45RA+CD25-. The chain has TRBV12-3 or TRBV12-4 and TRBJ1-1, with D perhaps matching TRBD1 (5 bases). The sequence derives from a female donor with breast cancer. CDR3 amino acids: CASSLKGDTEAFF. CDR3 nucleotide sequence: TGTGCCAGCAGTTTAAAAGGGGACACTGAAGCTTTCTTT.